Presented here are 3 T cell receptor beta chains from one specimen sequenced in a study of cytomegalovirus exposure and HLA in healthy donors. The PCR made use of 60 Vbeta and 13 Jbeta primers. Some clones are missing from TCRdb's copy, which holds only in-frame ones; the method was immunoSEQ multiplex PCR. The table has 85,000 to 130,000 clones, more than 65% seen once. Sample: PBMCs. These receptors were obtained from a woman between 18 and 29 years old in good health and CMV-seropositive.

V usage is TRBV9 and J usage is TRBJ2-5, with 12 bases identical to TRBD2. The CDR3 is made up of 18 amino acids. Germline V CDR1 and CDR2: SGDLS, YYNGEE. V shed 4 bases and J 5 bases; nucleotides not matched to a gene: 15. The CDR3 loop reads CASSQGTSGFRRRETQYF. The CDR3 DNA reads as TGTGCCAGCAGCCAAGGGACTAGCGGGTTTAGGAGGAGGGAGACCCAGTACTTC.

Regarding this clone: One junction end disagrees with the germline gene, perhaps due to a read error. The rearrangement uses TRBV5-1 and TRBJ2-1, with unresolved D. Per the germline V gene, CDR1 is SGHRS and CDR2 is YFSETQ. This CDR3 region has 14 residues. The CDR3 region has the DNA TGCGCCAGCAGCTTGGGGTACTCCGACAATGAGCAGTTCTTC. It specifies CASSLGYSDNEQFF.

V gene TRBV30 combines with J gene TRBJ2-7; 9 nucleotides align to TRBD1. Trimming at V came to 4 bases and at J to 5 bases, leaving 6 bases not matched to a gene. The CDR3 contains 13 residues. Germline V lookup: CDR1 GTSNPN, CDR2 SVGIG (reference sequence). Here the CDR3 DNA reads TGTGCCTGGACTTTACAGGGGGCGGACGAGCAGTACTTC. Translation gives CAWTLQGADEQYF.